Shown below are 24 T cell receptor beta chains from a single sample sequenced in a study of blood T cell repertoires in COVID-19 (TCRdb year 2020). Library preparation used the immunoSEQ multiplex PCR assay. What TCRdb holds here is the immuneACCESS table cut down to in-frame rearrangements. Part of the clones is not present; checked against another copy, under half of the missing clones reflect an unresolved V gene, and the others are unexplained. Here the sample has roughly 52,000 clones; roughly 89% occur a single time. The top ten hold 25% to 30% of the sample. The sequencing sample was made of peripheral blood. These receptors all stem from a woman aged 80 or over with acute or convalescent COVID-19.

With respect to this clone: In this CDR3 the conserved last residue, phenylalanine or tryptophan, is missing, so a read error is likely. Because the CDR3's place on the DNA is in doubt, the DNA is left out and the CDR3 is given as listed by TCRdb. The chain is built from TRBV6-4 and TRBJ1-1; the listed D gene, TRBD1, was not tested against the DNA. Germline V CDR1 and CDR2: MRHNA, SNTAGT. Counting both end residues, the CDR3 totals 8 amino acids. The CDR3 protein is CASSDGTT.

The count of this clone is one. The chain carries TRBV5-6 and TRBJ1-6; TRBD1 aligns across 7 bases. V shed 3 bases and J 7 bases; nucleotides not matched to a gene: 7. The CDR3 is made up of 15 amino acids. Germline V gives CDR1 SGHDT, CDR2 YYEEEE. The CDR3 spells CASSWGQTANSPLHF. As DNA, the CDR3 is TGTGCCAGCAGCTGGGGACAGACAGCCAATTCACCCCTCCACTTT.

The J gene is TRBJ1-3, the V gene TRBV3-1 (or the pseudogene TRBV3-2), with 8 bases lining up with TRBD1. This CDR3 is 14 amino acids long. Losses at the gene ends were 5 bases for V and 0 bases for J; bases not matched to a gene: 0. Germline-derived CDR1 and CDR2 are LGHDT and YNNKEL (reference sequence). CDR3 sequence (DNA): TGTGCCAGCAGCGACAGGGGCTCTGGAAACACCATATATTTT. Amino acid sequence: CASSDRGSGNTIYF.

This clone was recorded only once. The CDR3 DNA is TGTGCCAGCAGCCACCCGGTACGAGACACAGATACGCAGTATTTT. This translates into CASSHPVRDTDTQYF. The V call is TRBV7-9, the J call TRBJ2-3; D not certain. The CDR3 contains 15 residues. The V gene's germline CDR1 is SEHNR and CDR2 FQNEAQ (reference sequence). V gave up 5 bases and J gave up 2 bases, with 14 bases separating them.

DNA of the CDR3: TGTGCCAGCAGCTACAGCGGGGGTCGAAAGGGAGAGACCCAGTACTTC. Protein sequence: CASSYSGGRKGETQYF. The chain joins TRBV11-2 to TRBJ2-5; 8 bases line up with TRBD2. Germline CDR1 SGHAT, CDR2 FQNNGV. Trimming at V came to 4 bases and at J to 4 bases, leaving 11 bases not matched to a gene. The CDR3 length is 16 residues. Variable domain in full (rest from reference TRBV11-2 and TRBJ2-5): EAGVAQSPRYKIIEKRQSVAFWCNPISGHATLYWYQQILGQGPKLLIQFQNNGVVDDSQLPKDRFSAERLKGVDSTLKIQPAKLEDSAVYLCASSYSGGRKGETQYFGPGTRLLVL.

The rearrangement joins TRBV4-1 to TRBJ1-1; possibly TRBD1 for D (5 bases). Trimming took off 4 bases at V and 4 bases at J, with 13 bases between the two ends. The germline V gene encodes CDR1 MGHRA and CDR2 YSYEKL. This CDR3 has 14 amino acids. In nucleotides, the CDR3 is TGCGCCAGCAGCCTCCCAGGGATGGGCACTGAAGCTTTCTTT. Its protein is CASSLPGMGTEAFF.

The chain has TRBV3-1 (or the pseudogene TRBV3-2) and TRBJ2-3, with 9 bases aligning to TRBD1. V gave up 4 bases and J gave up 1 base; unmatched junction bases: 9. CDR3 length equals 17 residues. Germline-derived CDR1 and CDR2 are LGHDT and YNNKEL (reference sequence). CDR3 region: CASSRGDRASGTDTQYF. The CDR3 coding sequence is TGTGCCAGCAGCCGAGGGGACAGGGCGTCTGGCACAGATACGCAGTATTTT.

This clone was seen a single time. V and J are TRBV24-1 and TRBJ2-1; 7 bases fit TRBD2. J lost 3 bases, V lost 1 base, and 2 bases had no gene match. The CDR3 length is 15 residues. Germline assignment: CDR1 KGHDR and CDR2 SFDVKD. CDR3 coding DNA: TGTGCCACCAGTGATTTTGGGGGGGGCTACAATGAGCAGTTCTTC. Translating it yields CATSDFGGGYNEQFF.

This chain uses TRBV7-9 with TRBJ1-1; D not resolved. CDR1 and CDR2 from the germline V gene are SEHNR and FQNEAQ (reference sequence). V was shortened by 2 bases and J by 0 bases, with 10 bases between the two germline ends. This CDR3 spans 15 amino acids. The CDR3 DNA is TGTGCCAGCAGCTTACTCTTGGGCATGAACACTGAAGCTTTCTTT. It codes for CASSLLLGMNTEAFF.

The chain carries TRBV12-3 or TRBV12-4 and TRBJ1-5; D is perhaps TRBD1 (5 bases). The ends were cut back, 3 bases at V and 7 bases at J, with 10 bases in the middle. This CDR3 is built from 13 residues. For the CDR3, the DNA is TGTGCCAGCAGTTTGTCAGGGAAGCAGCCCCAGCATTTT. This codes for CASSLSGKQPQHF.

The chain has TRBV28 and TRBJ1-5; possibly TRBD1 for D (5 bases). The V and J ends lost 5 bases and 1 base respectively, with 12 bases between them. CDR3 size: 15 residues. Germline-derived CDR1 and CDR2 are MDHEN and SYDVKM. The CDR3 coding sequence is TGTGCCAGCAGTGGAGGGCGGGGGAGCAATCAGCCCCAGCATTTT. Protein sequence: CASSGGRGSNQPQHF. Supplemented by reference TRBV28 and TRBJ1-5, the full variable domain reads DVKVTQSSRYLVKRTGEKVFLECVQDMDHENMFWYRQDPGLGLRLIYFSYDVKMKEKGDIPEGYSVSREKKERFSLILESASTNQTSMYLCASSGGRGSNQPQHFGDGTRLSIL.

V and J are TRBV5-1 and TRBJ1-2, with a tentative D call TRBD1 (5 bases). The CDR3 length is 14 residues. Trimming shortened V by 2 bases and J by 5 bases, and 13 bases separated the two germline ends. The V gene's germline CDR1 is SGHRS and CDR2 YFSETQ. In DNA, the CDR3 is TGCGCCAGCAGCTTCGGCCAGGGAATATATGGCTACACCTTC. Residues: CASSFGQGIYGYTF.

DNA for the CDR3: TGTGCCAGCATCAGAGGACAGGGGATTAATGAAAAACTGTTTTTT. This gives the protein CASIRGQGINEKLFF. The rearrangement links TRBV6-4 to TRBJ1-4, with 9 bases aligning to TRBD1. Germline CDR1 MRHNA, CDR2 SNTAGT. V shed 7 bases and J 4 bases; nucleotides not matched to a gene: 7. The CDR3 runs 15 residues.

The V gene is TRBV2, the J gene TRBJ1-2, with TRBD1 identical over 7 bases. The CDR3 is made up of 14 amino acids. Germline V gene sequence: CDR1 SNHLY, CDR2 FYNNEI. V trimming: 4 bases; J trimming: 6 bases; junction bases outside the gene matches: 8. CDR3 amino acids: CASSGDSFINGYTF. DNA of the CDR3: TGTGCCAGCAGTGGGGACAGCTTTATCAATGGCTACACCTTC.

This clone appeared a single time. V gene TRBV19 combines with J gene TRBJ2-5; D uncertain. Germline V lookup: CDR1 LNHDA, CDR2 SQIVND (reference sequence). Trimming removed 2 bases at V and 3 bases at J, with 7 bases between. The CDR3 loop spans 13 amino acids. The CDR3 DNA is TGTGCCAGTAGTATATGGCAGGAAGAGACCCAGTACTTC. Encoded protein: CASSIWQEETQYF.

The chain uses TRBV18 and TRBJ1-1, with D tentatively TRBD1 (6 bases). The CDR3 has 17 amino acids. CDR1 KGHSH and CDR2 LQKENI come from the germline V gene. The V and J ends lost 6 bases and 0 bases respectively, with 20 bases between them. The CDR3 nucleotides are TGTGCCAGCTCGAAGGGCGCGGACAGAAATTTGAACACTGAAGCTTTCTTT. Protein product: CASSKGADRNLNTEAFF.

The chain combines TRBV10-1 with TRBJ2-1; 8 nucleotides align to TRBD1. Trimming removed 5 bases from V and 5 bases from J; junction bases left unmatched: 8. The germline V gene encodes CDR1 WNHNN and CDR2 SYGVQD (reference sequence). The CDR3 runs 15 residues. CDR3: CASSRTGYSDNEQFF. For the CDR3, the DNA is TGCGCCAGCAGTCGGACAGGGTATTCTGACAATGAGCAGTTCTTC.

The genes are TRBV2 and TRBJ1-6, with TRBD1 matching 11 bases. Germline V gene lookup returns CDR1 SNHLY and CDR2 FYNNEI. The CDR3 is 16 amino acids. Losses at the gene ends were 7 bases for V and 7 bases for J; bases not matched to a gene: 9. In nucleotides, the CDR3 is TGTGCCAGCAACCTGGGACAGGGGGGGTGGAATTCACCCCTCCACTTT. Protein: CASNLGQGGWNSPLHF.

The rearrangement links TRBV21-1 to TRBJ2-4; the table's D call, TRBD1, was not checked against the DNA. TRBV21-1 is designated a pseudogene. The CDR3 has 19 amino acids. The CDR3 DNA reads TGTGCCAGCAGCCCTCATAGCCACAGGGTAAGGCAAGCCAAAAACATTCAGTACTTC. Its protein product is CASSPHSHRVRQAKNIQYF.

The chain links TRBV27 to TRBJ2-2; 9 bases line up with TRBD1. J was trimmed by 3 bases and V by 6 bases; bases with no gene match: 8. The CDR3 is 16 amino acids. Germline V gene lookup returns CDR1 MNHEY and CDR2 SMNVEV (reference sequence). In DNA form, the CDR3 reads TGTGCCAGCAGGCGGGACAGGGCCGGGGACACCGGGGAGCTGTTTTTT. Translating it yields CASRRDRAGDTGELFF.

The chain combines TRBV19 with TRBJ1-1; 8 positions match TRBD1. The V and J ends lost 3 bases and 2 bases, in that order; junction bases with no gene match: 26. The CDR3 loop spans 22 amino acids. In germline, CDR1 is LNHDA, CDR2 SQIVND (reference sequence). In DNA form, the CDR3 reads TGTGCCAGTAGTATCGGTCGGGCAGGGGGCTTAATCCAAGCCCTTACTAACACTGAAGCTTTCTTT. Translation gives CASSIGRAGGLIQALTNTEAFF.

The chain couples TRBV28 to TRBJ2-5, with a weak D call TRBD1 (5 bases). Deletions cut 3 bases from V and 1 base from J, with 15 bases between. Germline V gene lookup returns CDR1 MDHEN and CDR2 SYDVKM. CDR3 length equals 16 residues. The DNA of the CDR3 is TGTGCCAGCAGTTTGGACAACGCACTGGCCCAAGAGACCCAGTACTTC. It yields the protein CASSLDNALAQETQYF.

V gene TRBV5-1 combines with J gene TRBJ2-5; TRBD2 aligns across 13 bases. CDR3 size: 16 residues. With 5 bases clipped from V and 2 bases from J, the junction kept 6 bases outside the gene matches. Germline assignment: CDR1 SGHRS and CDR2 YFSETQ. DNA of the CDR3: TGCGCCAGCAGGCCCGGGACTAGCGGGAAACAAGAGACCCAGTACTTC. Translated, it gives CASRPGTSGKQETQYF.

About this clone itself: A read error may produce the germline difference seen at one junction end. The CDR3 loop is CASSFGGADNEQFF. CDR3 DNA sequence: TGCGCCAGTAGCTTTGGCGGGGCCGACAATGAGCAGTTCTTC. The genes are TRBV5-1 and TRBJ2-1; D may be TRBD2 (6 bases). Germline V lookup: CDR1 SGHRS, CDR2 YFSETQ. There are 14 residues in the CDR3.